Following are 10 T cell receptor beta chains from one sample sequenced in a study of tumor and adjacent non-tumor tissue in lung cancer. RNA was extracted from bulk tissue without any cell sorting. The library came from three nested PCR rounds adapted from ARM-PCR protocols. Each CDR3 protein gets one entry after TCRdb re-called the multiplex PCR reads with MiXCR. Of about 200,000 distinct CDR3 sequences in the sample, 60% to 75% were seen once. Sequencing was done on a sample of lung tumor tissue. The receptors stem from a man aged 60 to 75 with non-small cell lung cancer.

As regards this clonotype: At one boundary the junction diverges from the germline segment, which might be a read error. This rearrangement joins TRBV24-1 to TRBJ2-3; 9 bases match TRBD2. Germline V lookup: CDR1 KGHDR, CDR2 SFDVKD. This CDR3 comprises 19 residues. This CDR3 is CATSDFGLAGKTSTYTHYF. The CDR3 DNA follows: TGTGCCACCAGTGATTTCGGGCTAGCGGGGAAGACTAGCACATATACGCACTATTTT.

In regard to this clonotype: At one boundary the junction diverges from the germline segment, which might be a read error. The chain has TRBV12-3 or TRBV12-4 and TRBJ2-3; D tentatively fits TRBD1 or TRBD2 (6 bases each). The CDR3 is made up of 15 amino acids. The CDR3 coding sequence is TGTGCCAGCAGTATGGACAGTACTAGCACAGATACGCGGTATTTT. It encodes CASSMDSTSTDTRYF.

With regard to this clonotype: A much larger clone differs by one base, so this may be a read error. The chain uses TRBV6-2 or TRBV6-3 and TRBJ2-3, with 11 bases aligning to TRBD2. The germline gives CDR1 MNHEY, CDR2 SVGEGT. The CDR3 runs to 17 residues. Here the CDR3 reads CASSYVFGLAGGDTLYF. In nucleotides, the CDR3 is TGTGCCAGCAGTTACGTATTCGGGCTAGCGGGAGGAGATACGCTGTATTTT.

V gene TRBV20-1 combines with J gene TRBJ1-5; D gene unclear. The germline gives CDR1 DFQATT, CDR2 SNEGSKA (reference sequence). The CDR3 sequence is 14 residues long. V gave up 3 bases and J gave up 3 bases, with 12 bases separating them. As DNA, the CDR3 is TGCAGTGCTAGCCCCGGGCCTGACAATCAGCCCCAGCATTTT. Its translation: CSASPGPDNQPQHF.

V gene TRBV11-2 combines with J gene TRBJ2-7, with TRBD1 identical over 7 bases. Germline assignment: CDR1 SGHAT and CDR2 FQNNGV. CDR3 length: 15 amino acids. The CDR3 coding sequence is TGTGCAAGCCGCTTACAAACAGGGGTAACCTACGAGCAGTACTTC. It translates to CASRLQTGVTYEQYF.

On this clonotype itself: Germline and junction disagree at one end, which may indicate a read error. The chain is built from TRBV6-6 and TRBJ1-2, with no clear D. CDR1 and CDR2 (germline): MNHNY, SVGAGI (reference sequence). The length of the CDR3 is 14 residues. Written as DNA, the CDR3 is TGTGCCAGCAGTTACGGTGGCGGAGTCTATGGCTACTCCTTC. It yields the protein CASSYGGGVYGYSF.

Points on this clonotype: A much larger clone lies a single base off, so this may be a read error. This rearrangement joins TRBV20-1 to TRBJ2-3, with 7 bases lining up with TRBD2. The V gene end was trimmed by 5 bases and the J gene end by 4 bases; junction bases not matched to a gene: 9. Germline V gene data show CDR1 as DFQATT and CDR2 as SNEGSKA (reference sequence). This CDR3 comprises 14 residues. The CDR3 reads CSAWMGTKADTQYF. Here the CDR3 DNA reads TGCAGTGCTTGGATGGGGACTAAGGCAGATACGCAGTATTTT.

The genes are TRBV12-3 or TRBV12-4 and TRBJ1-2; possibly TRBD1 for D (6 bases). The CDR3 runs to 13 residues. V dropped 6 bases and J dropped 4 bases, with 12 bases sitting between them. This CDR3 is CASRYRDLYGYTF. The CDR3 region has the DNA TGTGCCAGCAGGTACAGGGACCTCTATGGCTACACCTTC.

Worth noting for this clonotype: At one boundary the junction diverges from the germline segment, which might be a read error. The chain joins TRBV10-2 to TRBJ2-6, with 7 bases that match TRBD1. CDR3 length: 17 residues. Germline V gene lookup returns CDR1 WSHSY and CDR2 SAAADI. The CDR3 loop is CASSPDRDSSGANALTF. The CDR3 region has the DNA TGCGCCAGCAGTCCCGACAGGGATAGCTCTGGGGCCAACGCCCTGACTTTC.

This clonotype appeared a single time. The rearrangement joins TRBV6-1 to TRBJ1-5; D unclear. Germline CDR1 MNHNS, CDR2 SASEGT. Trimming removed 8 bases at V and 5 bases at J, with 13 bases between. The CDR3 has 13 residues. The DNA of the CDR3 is TGTGCCAGCGGTGGAGCGTCGGATCAGCCCCAGCATTTT. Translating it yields CASGGASDQPQHF.